This T cell receptor (beta chain) was sequenced during a study of regulatory T cells in long-lasting Graves disease. Arm-PCR of CDR3 regions with iRepertoire HTBI primers generated TCR beta libraries. TCRdb used MiXCR to reprocess the multiplex PCR reads, holding one entry per CDR3 protein. The sample has 600,000 to 850,000 distinct CDR3 sequences; about 30% are singletons. The germline V gene has CDR1 LNHDA and CDR2 SQIVND (reference sequence). This CDR3 region has 18 residues. V was clipped by 4 bases and J by 5 bases; unmatched bases: 17. Study findings and constraints: The study found lower TCR diversity in persistent Graves' patients than in newly diagnosed ones. Results may be inaccurate due to the small sample size.

On this clonotype: The antigen is not known.

Time point here: persistent/refractory GD, antithyroid drugs over 5 years with positive TRAb. RNA from PBMCs was the source of the TCR library. This rearrangement joins TRBV19 to TRBJ2-5; 9 bases align to TRBD2. The sequence derives from a female donor with Graves disease. This sample comprised peripheral blood mononuclear cells (PBMCs), obtained when the disease was refractory, from a patient treated with antithyroid drugs. The CDR3 region has the DNA TGTGCCAGTAGTACCACCGGGACTAGCTCCAAAGTTGGTGAGACCCAGTACTTC. Amino acids: CASSTTGTSSKVGETQYF.